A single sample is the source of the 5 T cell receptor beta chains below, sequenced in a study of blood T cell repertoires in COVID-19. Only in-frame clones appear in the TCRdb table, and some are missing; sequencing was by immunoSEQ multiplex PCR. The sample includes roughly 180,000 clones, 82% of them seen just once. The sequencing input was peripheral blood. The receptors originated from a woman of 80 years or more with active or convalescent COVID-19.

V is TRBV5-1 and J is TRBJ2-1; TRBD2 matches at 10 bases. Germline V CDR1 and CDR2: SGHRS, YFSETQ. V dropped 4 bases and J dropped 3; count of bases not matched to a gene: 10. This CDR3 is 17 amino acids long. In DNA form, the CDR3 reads TGCGCCAGCAGCGCGGGGACTAGCGCTCAGGGCTACAATGAGCAGTTCTTC. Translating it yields CASSAGTSAQGYNEQFF.

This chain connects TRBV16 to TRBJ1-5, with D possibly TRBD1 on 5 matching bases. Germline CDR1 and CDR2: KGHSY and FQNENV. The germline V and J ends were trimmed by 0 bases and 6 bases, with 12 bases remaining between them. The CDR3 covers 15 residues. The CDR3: CASSQSMGGGQPQHF. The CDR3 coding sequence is TGTGCCAGCAGCCAATCGATGGGGGGGGGTCAGCCCCAGCATTTT.

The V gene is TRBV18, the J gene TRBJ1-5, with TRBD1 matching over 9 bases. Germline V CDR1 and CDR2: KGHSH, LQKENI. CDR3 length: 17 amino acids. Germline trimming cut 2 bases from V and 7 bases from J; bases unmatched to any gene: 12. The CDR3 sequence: CASSPNYLGQGAQPQHF. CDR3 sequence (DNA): TGTGCCAGCTCACCAAATTACTTGGGACAGGGAGCCCAGCCCCAGCATTTT. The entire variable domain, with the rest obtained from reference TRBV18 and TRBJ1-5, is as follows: NAGVMQNPRHLVRRRGQEARLRCSPMKGHSHVYWYRQLPEEGLKFMVYLQKENIIDESGMPKERFSAEFPKEGPSILRIQQVVRGDSAAYFCASSPNYLGQGAQPQHFGDGTRLSIL.

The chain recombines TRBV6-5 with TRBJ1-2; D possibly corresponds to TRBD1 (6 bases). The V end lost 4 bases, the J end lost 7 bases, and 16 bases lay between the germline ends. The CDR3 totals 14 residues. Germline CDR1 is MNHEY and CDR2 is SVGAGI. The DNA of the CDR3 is TGTGCCAGCAGTTTAGCCTCAACAGGGATTGGCTACACCTTC. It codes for CASSLASTGIGYTF.

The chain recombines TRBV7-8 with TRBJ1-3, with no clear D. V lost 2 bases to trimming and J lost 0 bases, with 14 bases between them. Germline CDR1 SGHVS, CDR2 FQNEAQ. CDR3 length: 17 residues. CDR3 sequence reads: CASSLREILNSGNTIYF. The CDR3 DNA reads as TGTGCCAGCAGCTTACGGGAGATCCTTAACTCTGGAAACACCATATATTTT.